The clone carrying this T cell receptor beta chain was counted between two and nine times. Assembly of TCR beta libraries relied on iRepertoire HTBI primers together with Arm-PCR of CDR3 regions. A single record per CDR3 protein comes from TCRdb applying MiXCR to the multiplex PCR reads. The data hold fewer than 400,000 distinct CDR3 sequences, with around a fifth observed a single time. Trimming removed 6 bases from V and 11 bases from J, with 13 bases in between. The CDR3 length is 11 residues. In germline, CDR1 is SGHNT, CDR2 YENEEA. These data are taken from a study of regulatory T cells in long-lasting Graves disease. Sample time point: persistent/refractory GD, antithyroid drugs over 5 years with positive TRAb. RNA extracted from PBMCs served as the sequencing template.

This material consisted of peripheral blood mononuclear cells (PBMCs), taken when the disease was refractory, from a patient treated with antithyroid drugs. The receptor was isolated from a female donor with Graves disease. J is TRBJ1-1 and V is TRBV11-3; tentative D call: TRBD1 (5 bases). The CDR3 is CASSLGEMAFF. The DNA for the CDR3 is TGTGCCAGCAGTTTGGGGGAGATGGCTTTCTTT.